The 10 T cell receptor beta chains given below trace back to one sample, sequenced in a study of cytomegalovirus exposure and HLA in healthy donors. Primers included in the PCR were 60 Vbeta and 13 Jbeta primers. Profiling relied on immunoSEQ multiplex PCR, and the TCRdb table lists in-frame clones only, not all of them. The data contain under 150,000 clones, around 77% of them singletons. Sequencing was done on a sample of PBMCs. Every receptor here comes from a man aged 30-40 years in good health and CMV-seronegative.

J is TRBJ1-4 and V is TRBV6-5, with D maybe TRBD1 (6 bases). V was trimmed by 2 bases and J by 3 bases, leaving 13 bases between them. CDR1 and CDR2 from the germline V gene are MNHEY and SVGAGI. The CDR3 has 16 amino acids. The DNA of the CDR3 is TGTGCCAGCAGTTACGGGGCAGGGGCGGCTAATGAAAAACTGTTTTTT. Amino acid sequence: CASSYGAGAANEKLFF.

The V call is TRBV10-1, the J call TRBJ2-3, with 8 positions matching TRBD1. V shed 6 bases, J shed 0 bases, and the junction held 5 bases outside the gene matches. The germline CDR1 and CDR2 sequences are WNHNN and SYGVQD (reference sequence). This CDR3 comprises 15 residues. CDR3 DNA: TGCGCCAGCAGAGTCCAGGGGGCTAGCACAGATACGCAGTATTTT. This codes for CASRVQGASTDTQYF.

The genes are TRBV9 and TRBJ1-4; D call uncertain. This CDR3 is 13 amino acids long. Germline assignment: CDR1 SGDLS and CDR2 YYNGEE. V dropped 2 bases and J dropped 5 bases, with 7 bases sitting between them. CDR3 nucleotide sequence: TGTGCCAGCAGCGTCGGGATGAATGAAAAACTGTTTTTT. It codes for CASSVGMNEKLFF. The full variable domain, rest sourced from reference TRBV9 and TRBJ1-4, is DSGVTQTPKHLITATGQRVTLRCSPRSGDLSVYWYQQSLDQGLQFLIQYYNGEERAKGNILERFSAQQFPDLHSELNLSSLELGDSALYFCASSVGMNEKLFFGSGTQLSVL.

The gene calls are TRBV5-1 and TRBJ2-7; 10 bases match TRBD1. CDR1 and CDR2 from the germline V gene are SGHRS and YFSETQ. The ends lost 4 bases at V and 2 bases at J; junction bases unmatched: 6. CDR3 length: 15 amino acids. The CDR3 region has the DNA TGCGCCAGCAGCCCCGGGACAGGGGCAACCTACGAGCAGTACTTC. This codes for CASSPGTGATYEQYF.

CDR3 region: CAISDRGPEAFF. CDR3 nucleotides: TGTGCCATCAGTGACAGGGGACCTGAAGCTTTCTTT. The chain combines TRBV10-3 with TRBJ1-1, with a tentative D call TRBD1 (6 bases). Germline CDR1 and CDR2: ENHRY and SYGVKD. The length of the CDR3 is 12 residues. Trimming left V 3 bases short and J 6 bases short, with 8 bases between.

The rearrangement uses TRBV5-6 and TRBJ2-3; 8 positions match TRBD2. Germline-derived CDR1 and CDR2 are SGHDT and YYEEEE. The J segment lost 2 bases and the V segment lost 0 bases, leaving 5 bases of the junction unmatched. The CDR3 spans 16 residues. DNA of the CDR3: TGTGCCAGCAGCTTGGCCGGTAGCGGGATCACAGATACGCAGTATTTT. Its translation: CASSLAGSGITDTQYF.

V is TRBV25-1 and J is TRBJ1-1; D call uncertain. Germline CDR1 is MGHDK and CDR2 is SYGVNS. The CDR3 covers 15 residues. Trimming left V 6 bases short and J 1 base short, with 15 bases between. The chain's CDR3 is CASSLSISGNTEAFF. CDR3 coding DNA: TGTGCCAGCAGCCTATCAATAAGCGGGAACACTGAAGCTTTCTTT.

This clone was observed a handful of times. The chain employs TRBV5-4 and TRBJ1-4, with D perhaps matching TRBD1 (6 bases). The CDR3 totals 13 residues. The V and J ends lost 0 bases and 6 bases respectively, with 6 bases between them. The germline gives CDR1 SGHNT, CDR2 YYREEE (reference sequence). CDR3 in DNA: TGTGCCAGCAGCTTGGAGGGGGATGAAAAACTGTTTTTT. Its translation: CASSLEGDEKLFF.

The rearrangement links TRBV7-9 to TRBJ2-5, with no clear D. Looked up from germline, CDR1 is SEHNR and CDR2 is FQNEAQ (reference sequence). Trimming stripped 3 bases from V and 5 bases from J, with 7 bases between. The CDR3 is made up of 12 amino acids. The CDR3 DNA reads as TGTGCCAGCAGCTTCTCCAGGGAGACCCAGTACTTC. It codes for CASSFSRETQYF.

The chain combines TRBV7-3 with TRBJ2-2; TRBD2 might be the D (7 bases). V lost 2 bases and J lost 4, with 11 bases in between. Germline CDR1 and CDR2: SGHTA and FQGTGA. The CDR3 contains 15 residues. CDR3 nucleotides: TGTGCCAGCAGCTTATGGGGGGGCAGCACCGGGGAGCTGTTTTTT. Protein: CASSLWGGSTGELFF.